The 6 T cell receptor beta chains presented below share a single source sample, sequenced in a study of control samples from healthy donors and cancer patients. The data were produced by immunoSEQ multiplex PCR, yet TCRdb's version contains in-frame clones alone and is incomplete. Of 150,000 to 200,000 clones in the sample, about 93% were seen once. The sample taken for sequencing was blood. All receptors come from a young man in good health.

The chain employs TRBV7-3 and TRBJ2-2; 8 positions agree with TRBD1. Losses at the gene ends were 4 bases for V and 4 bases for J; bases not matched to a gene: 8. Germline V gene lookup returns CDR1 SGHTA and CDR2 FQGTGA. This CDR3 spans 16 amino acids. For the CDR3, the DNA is TGTGCCAGCAGCTCAGCTGCAGGGGGCTTCACCGGGGAGCTGTTTTTT. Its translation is CASSSAAGGFTGELFF.

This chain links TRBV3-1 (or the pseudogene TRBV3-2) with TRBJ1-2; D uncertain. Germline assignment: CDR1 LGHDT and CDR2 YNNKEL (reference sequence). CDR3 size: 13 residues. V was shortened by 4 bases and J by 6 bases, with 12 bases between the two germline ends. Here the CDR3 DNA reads TGTGCCAGCAGCCGGGCTGGAGCGGATGGCTACACCTTC. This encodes CASSRAGADGYTF.

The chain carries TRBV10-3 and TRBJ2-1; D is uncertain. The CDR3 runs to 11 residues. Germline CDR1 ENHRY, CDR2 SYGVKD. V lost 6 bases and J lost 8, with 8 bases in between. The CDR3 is CAIRYSDEQFF. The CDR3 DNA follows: TGTGCCATCAGGTACTCCGATGAGCAGTTCTTC.

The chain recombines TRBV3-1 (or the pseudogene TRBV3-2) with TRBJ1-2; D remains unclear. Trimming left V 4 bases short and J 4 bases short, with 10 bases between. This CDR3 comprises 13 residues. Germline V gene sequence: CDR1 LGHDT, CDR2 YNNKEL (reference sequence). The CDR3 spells CASSPRAAYGYTF. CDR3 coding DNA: TGTGCCAGCAGCCCTCGGGCAGCCTATGGCTACACCTTC.

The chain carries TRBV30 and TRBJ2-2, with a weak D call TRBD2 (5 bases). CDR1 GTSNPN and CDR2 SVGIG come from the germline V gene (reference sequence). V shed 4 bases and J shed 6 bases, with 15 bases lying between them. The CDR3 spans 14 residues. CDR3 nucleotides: TGTGCCTGGAACCAGAATAAGCGGTCCGGGGAGCTGTTTTTT. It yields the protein CAWNQNKRSGELFF.

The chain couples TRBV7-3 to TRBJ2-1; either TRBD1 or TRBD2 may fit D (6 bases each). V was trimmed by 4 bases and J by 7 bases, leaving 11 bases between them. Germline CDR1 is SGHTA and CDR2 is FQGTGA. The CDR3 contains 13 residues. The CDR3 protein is CASSYRGGNEQFF. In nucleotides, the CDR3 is TGTGCCAGCAGCTACCGAGGGGGGAATGAGCAGTTCTTC.